This passage covers 3 T cell receptor beta chains from one sample sequenced in a study of T cell repertoires in cytomegalovirus infection. TCRdb analysed the reads with MiXCR anew, one entry per CDR3 protein. Seen here are approximately 170,000 distinct CDR3 sequences, around an eighth observed once, and the top ten hold roughly 30%. The specimen was PBMCs. The receptors were sampled from a human donor in good health (CMV status not recorded). Some clones in this sample may be carry-over from other donors' samples.

The V gene is TRBV2, the J gene TRBJ1-1, with D possibly TRBD1 on 6 matching bases. Trimming took off 2 bases at V and 9 bases at J, with 16 bases between the two ends. Germline CDR1 reads SNHLY; CDR2 reads FYNNEI. The CDR3 covers 14 residues. The CDR3 here is CASSEYRATAKAFF. The CDR3 DNA is TGTGCCAGCAGTGAATACAGGGCCACGGCAAAAGCTTTCTTT.

Only a few counts were recorded for this clonotype. This chain connects TRBV5-1 to TRBJ1-6; 9 nucleotides match TRBD1. This CDR3 has 16 amino acids. CDR1 is SGHRS, CDR2 YFSETQ, per germline. V trimming: 4 bases; J trimming: 7 bases; junction bases outside the gene matches: 9. CDR3 bases: TGCGCCAGCAGCCCCGCGACGGGACAGGGAAATTCACCCCTCCACTTT. It is translated as CASSPATGQGNSPLHF.

In its sample, this clonotype was seen many times. The rearrangement joins TRBV7-9 to TRBJ2-7, with TRBD2 matching 9 bases. Germline lookup yields CDR1 SEHNR and CDR2 FQNEAQ (reference sequence). V shed 5 bases, J shed 3 bases, and the junction held 11 bases outside the gene matches. This CDR3 contains 16 residues. The CDR3 sequence: CASSPTSGRLNYEQYF. CDR3 DNA sequence: TGTGCCAGCAGCCCTACAAGCGGGAGGCTAAACTACGAGCAGTACTTC.